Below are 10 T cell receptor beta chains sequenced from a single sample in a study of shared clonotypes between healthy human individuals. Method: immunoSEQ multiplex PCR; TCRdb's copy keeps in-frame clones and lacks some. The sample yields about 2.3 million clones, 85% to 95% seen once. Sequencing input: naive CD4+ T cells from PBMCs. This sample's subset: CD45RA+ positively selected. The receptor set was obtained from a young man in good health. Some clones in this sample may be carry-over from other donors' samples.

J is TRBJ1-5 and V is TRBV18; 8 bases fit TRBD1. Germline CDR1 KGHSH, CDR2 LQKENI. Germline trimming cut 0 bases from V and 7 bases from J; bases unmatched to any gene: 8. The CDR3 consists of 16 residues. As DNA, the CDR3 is TGTGCCAGCTCACCACCCGGGACAGGTACCGGGCAGCCCCAGCATTTT. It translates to CASSPPGTGTGQPQHF. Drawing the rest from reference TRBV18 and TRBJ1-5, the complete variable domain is NAGVMQNPRHLVRRRGQEARLRCSPMKGHSHVYWYRQLPEEGLKFMVYLQKENIIDESGMPKERFSAEFPKEGPSILRIQQVVRGDSAAYFCASSPPGTGTGQPQHFGDGTRLSIL.

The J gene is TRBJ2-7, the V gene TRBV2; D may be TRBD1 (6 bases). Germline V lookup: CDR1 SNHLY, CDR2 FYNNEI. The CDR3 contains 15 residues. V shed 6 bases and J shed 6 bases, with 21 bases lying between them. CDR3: CASRATPLTGTEQYF. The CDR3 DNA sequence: TGTGCCAGCAGGGCGACCCCCCTCACAGGGACCGAGCAGTACTTC.

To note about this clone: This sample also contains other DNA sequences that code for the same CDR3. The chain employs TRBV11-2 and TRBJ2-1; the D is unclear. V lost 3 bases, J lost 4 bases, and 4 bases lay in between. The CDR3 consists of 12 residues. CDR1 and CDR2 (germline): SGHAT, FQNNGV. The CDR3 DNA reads TGTGCCAGCAGCTTGATTTACAATGAGCAGTTCTTC. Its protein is CASSLIYNEQFF.

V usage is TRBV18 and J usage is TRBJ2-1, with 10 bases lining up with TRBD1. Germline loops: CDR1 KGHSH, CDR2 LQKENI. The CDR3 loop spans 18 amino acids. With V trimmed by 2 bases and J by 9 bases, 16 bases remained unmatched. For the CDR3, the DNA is TGTGCCAGCTCACCATCGATGGGACAGGGGACTTTCGGTGGTGAGCAGTTCTTC. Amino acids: CASSPSMGQGTFGGEQFF. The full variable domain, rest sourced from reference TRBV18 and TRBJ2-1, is NAGVMQNPRHLVRRRGQEARLRCSPMKGHSHVYWYRQLPEEGLKFMVYLQKENIIDESGMPKERFSAEFPKEGPSILRIQQVVRGDSAAYFCASSPSMGQGTFGGEQFFGPGTRLTVL.

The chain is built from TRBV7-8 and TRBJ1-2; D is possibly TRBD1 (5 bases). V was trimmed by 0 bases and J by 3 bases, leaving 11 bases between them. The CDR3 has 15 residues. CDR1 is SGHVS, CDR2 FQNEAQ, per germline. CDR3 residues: CASSLAGGGYYGYTF. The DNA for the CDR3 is TGTGCCAGCAGCTTAGCTGGGGGAGGTTACTATGGCTACACCTTC.

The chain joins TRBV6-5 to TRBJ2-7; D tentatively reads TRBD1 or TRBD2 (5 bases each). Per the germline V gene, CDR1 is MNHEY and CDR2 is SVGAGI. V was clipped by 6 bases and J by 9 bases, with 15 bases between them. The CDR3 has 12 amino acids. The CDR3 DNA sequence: TGTGCCAGCAGCCGCGACTGGGGGAGGCAGTACTTC. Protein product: CASSRDWGRQYF.

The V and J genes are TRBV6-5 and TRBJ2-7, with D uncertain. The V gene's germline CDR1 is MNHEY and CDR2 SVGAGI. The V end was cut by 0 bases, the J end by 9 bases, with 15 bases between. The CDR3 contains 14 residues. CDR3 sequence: CASSYSVSQVGQYF. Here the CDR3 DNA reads TGTGCCAGCAGTTACTCGGTGTCGCAGGTTGGGCAGTACTTC.

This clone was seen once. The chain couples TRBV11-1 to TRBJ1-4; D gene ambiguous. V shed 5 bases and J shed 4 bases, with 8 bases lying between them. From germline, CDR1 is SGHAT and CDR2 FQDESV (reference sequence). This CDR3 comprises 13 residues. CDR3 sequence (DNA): TGTGCCAGCAGCCATGAACGTAATGAAAAACTGTTTTTT. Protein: CASSHERNEKLFF. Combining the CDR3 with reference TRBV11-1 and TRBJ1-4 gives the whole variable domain EAEVAQSPRYKITEKSQAVAFWCDPISGHATLYWYRQILGQGPELLVQFQDESVVDDSQLPKDRFSAERLKGVDSTLKIQPAELGDSAMYLCASSHERNEKLFFGSGTQLSVL.

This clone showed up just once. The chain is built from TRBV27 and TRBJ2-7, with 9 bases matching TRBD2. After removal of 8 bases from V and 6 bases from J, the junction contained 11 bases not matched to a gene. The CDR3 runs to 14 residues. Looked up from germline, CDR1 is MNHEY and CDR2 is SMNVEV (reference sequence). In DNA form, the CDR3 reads TGTGCCAGCTCGCGGGAGGGCGGAGGTTCCGAGCAGTACTTC. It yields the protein CASSREGGGSEQYF.

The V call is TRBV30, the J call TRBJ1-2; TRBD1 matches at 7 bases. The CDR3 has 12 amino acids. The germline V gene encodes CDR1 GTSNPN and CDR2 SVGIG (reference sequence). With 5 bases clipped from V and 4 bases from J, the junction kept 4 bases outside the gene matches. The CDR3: CAWETGVYGYTF. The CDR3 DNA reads TGTGCCTGGGAAACAGGGGTCTATGGCTACACCTTC.